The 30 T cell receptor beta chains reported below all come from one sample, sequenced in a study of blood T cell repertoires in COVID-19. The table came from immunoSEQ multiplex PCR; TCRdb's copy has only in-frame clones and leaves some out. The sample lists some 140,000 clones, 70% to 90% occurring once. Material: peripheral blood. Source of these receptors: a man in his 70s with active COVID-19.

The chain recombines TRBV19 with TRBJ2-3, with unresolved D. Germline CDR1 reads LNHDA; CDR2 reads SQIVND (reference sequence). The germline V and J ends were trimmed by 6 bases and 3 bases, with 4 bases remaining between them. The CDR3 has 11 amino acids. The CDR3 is CASSITDTQYF. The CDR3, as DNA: TGTGCCAGTAGCATTACAGATACGCAGTATTTT. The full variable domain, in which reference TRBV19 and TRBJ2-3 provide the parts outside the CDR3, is DGGITQSPKYLFRKEGQNVTLSCEQNLNHDAMYWYRQDPGQGLRLIYYSQIVNDFQKGDIAEGYSVSREKKESFPLTVTSAQKNPTAFYLCASSITDTQYFGPGTRLTVL.

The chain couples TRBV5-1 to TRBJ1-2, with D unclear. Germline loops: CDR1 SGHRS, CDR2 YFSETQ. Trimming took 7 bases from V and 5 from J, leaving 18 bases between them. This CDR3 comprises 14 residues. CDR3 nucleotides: TGCGCCAGCGGAGGGATAGGAGCTCTTTATGGCTACACCTTC. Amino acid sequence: CASGGIGALYGYTF.

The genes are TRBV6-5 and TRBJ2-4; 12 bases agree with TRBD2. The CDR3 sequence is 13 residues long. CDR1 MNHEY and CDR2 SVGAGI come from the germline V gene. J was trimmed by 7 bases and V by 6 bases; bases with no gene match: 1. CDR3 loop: CASRGTSGNIQYF. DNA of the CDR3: TGTGCCAGCAGGGGGACTAGCGGGAACATTCAGTACTTC.

The CDR3 DNA reads TGTGCCAGCAGCTCCCGGGAGAGCAACGAAGCTTTCTTT. Its protein product is CASSSRESNEAFF. The V call is TRBV7-9, the J call TRBJ1-1; D unresolved. Looked up from germline, CDR1 is SEHNR and CDR2 is FQNEAQ (reference sequence). V was trimmed by 4 bases and J by 8 bases, leaving 14 bases between them. The CDR3 has 13 amino acids.

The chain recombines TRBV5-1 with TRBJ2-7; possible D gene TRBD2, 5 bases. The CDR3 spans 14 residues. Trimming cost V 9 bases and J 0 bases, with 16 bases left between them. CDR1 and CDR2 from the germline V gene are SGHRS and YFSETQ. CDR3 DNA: TGCGCCAATTTCGGTCAGCGGAACTCCTACGAGCAGTACTTC. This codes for CANFGQRNSYEQYF.

The CDR3 sequence is CASSGQGLNEQFF. The DNA of the CDR3 is TGTGCCAGTAGTGGACAGGGTTTGAATGAGCAGTTCTTC. The chain links TRBV19 to TRBJ2-1, with 8 bases that match TRBD1. The CDR3 length is 13 residues. Germline loops: CDR1 LNHDA, CDR2 SQIVND (reference sequence). V trimming: 5 bases; J trimming: 7 bases; junction bases outside the gene matches: 4.

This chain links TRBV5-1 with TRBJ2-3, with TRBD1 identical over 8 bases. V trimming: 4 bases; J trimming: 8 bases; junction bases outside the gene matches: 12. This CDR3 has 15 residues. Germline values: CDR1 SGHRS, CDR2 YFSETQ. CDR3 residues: CASSVSGGGVGTQYF. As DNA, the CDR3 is TGCGCCAGCAGCGTTTCAGGGGGCGGTGTAGGTACGCAGTATTTT.

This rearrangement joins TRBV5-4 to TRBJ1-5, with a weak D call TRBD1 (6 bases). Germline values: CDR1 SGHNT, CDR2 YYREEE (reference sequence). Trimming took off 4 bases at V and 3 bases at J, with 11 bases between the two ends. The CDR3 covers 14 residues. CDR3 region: CASSLQGDNQPQHF. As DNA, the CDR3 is TGTGCCAGCAGCCTACAGGGCGACAATCAGCCCCAGCATTTT.

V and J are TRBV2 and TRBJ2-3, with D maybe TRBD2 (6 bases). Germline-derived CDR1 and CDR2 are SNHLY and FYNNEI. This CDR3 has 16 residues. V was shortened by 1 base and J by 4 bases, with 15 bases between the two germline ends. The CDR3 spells CASSEGSTGAADTQYF. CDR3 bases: TGTGCCAGCAGTGAAGGTTCCACGGGAGCAGCAGATACGCAGTATTTT.

CDR3 sequence: CASSVTGNTGELFF. The CDR3 bases are TGCGCCAGCAGTGTAACGGGGAACACCGGGGAGCTGTTTTTT. This chain connects TRBV10-2 to TRBJ2-2, with D unresolved. The CDR3 length is 14 residues. Germline CDR1 is WSHSY and CDR2 is SAAADI. V lost 4 bases and J 1 base, leaving 7 bases between the germline ends.

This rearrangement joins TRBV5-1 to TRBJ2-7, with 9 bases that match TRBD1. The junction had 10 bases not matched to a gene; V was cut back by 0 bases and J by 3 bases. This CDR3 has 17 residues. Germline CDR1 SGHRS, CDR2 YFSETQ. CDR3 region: CASSLGHRGRTNYEQYF. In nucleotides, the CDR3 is TGCGCCAGCAGCTTGGGACACAGGGGGCGGACTAACTACGAGCAGTACTTC. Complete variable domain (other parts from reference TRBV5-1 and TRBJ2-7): KAGVTQTPRYLIKTRGQQVTLSCSPISGHRSVSWYQQTPGQGLQFLFEYFSETQRNKGNFPGRFSGRQFSNSRSEMNVSTLELGDSALYLCASSLGHRGRTNYEQYFGPGTRLTVT.

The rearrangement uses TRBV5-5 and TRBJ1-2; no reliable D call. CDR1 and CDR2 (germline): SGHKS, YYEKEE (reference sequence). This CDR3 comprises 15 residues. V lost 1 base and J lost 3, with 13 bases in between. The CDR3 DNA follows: TGTGCCAGCAGCTTGTGGGCAGAGCCCTACTATGGCTACACCTTC. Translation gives CASSLWAEPYYGYTF.

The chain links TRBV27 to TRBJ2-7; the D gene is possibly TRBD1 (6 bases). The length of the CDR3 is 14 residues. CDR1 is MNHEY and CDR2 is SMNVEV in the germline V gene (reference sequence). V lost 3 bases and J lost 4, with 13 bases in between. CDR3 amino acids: CASSFRGEAYEQYF. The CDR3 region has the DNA TGTGCCAGCAGTTTCAGGGGAGAGGCGTACGAGCAGTACTTC.

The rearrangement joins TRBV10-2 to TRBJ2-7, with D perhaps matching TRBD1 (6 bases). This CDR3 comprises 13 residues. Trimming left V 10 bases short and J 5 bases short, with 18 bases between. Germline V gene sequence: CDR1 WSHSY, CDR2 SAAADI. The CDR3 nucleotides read TGCGCCACCCTACTCCGGGACACTCACGAGCAGTACTTC. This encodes CATLLRDTHEQYF.

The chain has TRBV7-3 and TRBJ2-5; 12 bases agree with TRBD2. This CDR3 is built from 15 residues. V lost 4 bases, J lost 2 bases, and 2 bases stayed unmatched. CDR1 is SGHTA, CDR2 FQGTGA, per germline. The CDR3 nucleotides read TGTGCCAGCAGCTCTAGCGGGAGGGTTCAAGAGACCCAGTACTTC. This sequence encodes CASSSSGRVQETQYF.

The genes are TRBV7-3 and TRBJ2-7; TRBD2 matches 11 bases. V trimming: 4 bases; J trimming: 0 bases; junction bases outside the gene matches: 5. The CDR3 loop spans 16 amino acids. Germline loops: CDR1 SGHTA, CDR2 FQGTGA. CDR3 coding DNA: TGTGCCAGCAGCTCCCCTAGCGGGAGGCACTCCTACGAGCAGTACTTC. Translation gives CASSSPSGRHSYEQYF.

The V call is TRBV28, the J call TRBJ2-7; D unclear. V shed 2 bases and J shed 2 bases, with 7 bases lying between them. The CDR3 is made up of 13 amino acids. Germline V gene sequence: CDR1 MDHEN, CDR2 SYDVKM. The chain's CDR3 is CASSLQNAYEQYF. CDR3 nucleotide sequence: TGTGCCAGCAGTTTACAGAACGCCTACGAGCAGTACTTC. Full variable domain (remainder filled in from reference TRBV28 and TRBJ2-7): DVKVTQSSRYLVKRTGEKVFLECVQDMDHENMFWYRQDPGLGLRLIYFSYDVKMKEKGDIPEGYSVSREKKERFSLILESASTNQTSMYLCASSLQNAYEQYFGPGTRLTVT.

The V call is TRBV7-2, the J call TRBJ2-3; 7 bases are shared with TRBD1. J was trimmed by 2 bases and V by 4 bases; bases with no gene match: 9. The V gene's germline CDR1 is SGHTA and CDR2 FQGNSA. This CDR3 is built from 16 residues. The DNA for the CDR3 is TGTGCCAGCAGCTCTCTGGGGACAGCTTTCACAGATACGCAGTATTTT. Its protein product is CASSSLGTAFTDTQYF. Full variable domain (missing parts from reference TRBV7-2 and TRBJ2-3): GAGVSQSPSNKVTEKGKDVELRCDPISGHTALYWYRQSLGQGLEFLIYFQGNSAPDKSGLPSDRFSAERTGGSVSTLTIQRTQQEDSAVYLCASSSLGTAFTDTQYFGPGTRLTVL.

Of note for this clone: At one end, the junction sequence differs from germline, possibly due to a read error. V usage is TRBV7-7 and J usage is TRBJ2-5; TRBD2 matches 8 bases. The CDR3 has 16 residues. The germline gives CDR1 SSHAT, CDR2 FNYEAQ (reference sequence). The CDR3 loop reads CASSPGLAMRGETQYF. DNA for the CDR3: TGTGCTAGCAGCCCCGGACTAGCAATGAGGGGAGAGACCCAGTACTTC.

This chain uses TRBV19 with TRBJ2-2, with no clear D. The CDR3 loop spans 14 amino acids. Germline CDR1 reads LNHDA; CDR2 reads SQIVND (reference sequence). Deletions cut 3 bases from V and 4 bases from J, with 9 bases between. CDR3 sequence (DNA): TGTGCCAGTAGTATTGGGCTCCCCACCGGGGAGCTGTTTTTT. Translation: CASSIGLPTGELFF.

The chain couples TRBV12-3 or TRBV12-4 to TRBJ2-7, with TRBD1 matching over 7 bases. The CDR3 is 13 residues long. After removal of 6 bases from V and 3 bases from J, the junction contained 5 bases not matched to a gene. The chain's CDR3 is CASSRDRSYEQYF. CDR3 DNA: TGTGCCAGCAGCCGGGACAGAAGCTACGAGCAGTACTTC.

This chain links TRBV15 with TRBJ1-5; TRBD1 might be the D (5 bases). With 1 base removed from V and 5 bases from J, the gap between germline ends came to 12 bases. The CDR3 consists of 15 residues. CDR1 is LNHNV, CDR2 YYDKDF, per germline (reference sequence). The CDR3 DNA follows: TGTGCCACCAGCAGAGGCTCAGACAGAGATCAGCCCCAGCATTTT. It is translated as CATSRGSDRDQPQHF.

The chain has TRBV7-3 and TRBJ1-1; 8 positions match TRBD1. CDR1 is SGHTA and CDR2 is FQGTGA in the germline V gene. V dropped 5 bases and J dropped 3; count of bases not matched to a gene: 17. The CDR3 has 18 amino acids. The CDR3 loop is CASSTGTGLPQAYTEAFF. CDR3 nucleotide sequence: TGTGCCAGCAGCACCGGGACAGGCTTACCCCAGGCGTACACTGAAGCTTTCTTT.

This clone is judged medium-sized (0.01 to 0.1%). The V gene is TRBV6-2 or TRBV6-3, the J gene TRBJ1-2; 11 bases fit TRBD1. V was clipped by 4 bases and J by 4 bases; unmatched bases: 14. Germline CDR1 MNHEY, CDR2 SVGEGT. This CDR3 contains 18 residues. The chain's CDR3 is CASSSAGTGGPKGYGYTF. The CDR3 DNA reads TGTGCCAGCAGTTCCGCCGGGACAGGGGGACCGAAGGGCTATGGCTACACCTTC.

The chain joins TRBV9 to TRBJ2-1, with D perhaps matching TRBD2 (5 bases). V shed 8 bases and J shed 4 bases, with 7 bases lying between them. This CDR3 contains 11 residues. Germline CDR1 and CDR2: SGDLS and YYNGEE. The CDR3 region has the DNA TGTGCCAGTGGGGAGTACAATGAGCAGTTCTTC. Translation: CASGEYNEQFF.

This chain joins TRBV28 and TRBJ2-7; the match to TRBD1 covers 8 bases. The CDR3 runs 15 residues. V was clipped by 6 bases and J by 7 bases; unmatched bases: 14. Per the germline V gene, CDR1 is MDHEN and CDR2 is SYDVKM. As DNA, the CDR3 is TGTGCCAGCAGGGGGCCTCGGCAGGGGGCGAGGGAGCAGTACTTC. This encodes CASRGPRQGAREQYF.

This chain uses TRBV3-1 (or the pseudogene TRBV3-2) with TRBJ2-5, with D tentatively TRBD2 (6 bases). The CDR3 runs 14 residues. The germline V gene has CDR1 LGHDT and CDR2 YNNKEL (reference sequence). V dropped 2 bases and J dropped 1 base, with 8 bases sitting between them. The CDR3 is CASSQFSGQETQYF. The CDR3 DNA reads TGTGCCAGCAGCCAATTTAGCGGCCAAGAGACCCAGTACTTC.

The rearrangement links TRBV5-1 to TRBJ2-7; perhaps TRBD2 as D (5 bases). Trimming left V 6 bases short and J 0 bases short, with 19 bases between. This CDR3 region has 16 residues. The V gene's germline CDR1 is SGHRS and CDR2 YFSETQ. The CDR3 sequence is CASTFDVGGSSYEQYF. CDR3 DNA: TGCGCCAGCACCTTCGACGTCGGTGGGAGCTCCTACGAGCAGTACTTC.

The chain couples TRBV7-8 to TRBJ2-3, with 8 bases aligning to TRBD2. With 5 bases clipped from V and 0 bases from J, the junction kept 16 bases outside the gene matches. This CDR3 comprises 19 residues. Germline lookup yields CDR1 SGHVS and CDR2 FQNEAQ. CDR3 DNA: TGTGCCAGCAGCCTTACAACTTTGCCACTAGCGGCTAGCACAGATACGCAGTATTTT. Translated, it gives CASSLTTLPLAASTDTQYF.

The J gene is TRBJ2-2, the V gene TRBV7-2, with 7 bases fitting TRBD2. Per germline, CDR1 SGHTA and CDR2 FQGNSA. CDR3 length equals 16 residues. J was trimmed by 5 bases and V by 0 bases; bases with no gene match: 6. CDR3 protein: CASSLAGGPGTGELFF. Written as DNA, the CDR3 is TGTGCCAGCAGCTTAGCGGGAGGGCCGGGGACCGGGGAGCTGTTTTTT.